The source of this T cell receptor (beta chain) is a study of CD8 T cells in Susac syndrome. Negative isolation was used for CD8+ and CD4+ T cells and FACS enrichment for TEMRA cells. RNA, at about 0.45 to 1 ug, was reverse transcribed with random hexamers. Coverage of TCR beta CDR3 amplification by immunoSEQ multiplex PCR extended to 54 Vbeta and 13 Jbeta. MiXCR, run by TCRdb on the immunoSEQ multiplex PCR reads, gives a single entry per CDR3 protein. Of 160,000 or so distinct CDR3 sequences detected, roughly 95% appear once; the ten largest clones hold about 0.086%. This CDR3 region has 17 residues. CDR1 and CDR2 from the germline V gene are DFQATT and SNEGSKA (reference sequence). V dropped 5 bases and J dropped 4 bases, with 24 bases sitting between them.

Sequenced: CD4+ T cells from PBMCs. This receptor was taken from a human donor with multiple sclerosis. V and J are TRBV20-1 and TRBJ1-5; no reliable D call. The CDR3, as DNA: TGCAGTGCTGCCTGGAGGGCAGGCTATAGTAGGAATCAGCCCCAGCATTTT. Translated: CSAAWRAGYSRNQPQHF.